These 29 T cell receptor beta chains were sequenced from one sample in a study of T cell repertoires in cytomegalovirus infection. Antigens of these TCRs are unknown. TCRdb ran MiXCR on the reads and lists one entry per CDR3 protein. The repertoire has 310,000 or so distinct CDR3 sequences, just under 25% of them found once; the top ten carry roughly 15%. The sequenced sample was cultured PBMCs, obtained from culture after CMV antigen stimulation. All receptors come from a human donor in good health (CMV status not recorded). Some clones in this sample may be carry-over from other donors' samples.

V gene TRBV12-3 or TRBV12-4 combines with J gene TRBJ2-1; no clear D gene. CDR3 size: 13 residues. V lost 1 base and J 5 bases, leaving 6 bases between the germline ends. CDR3 bases: TGTGCCAGCAGTTTAGAACGCGACAATGAGCAGTTCTTC. It specifies CASSLERDNEQFF.

In this sample, this clonotype turned up many times. The chain recombines TRBV6-1 with TRBJ1-3; no clear D gene. The CDR3 has 11 residues. In germline, CDR1 is MNHNS, CDR2 SASEGT. Trimming shortened V by 6 bases and J by 8 bases, and 8 bases separated the two germline ends. CDR3 in amino acids: CASRDPHTIYF. The CDR3 DNA sequence: TGTGCCAGCAGGGACCCTCACACCATATATTTT.

This clonotype was picked up a small number of times. The V gene is TRBV20-1, the J gene TRBJ2-1; 13 bases fit TRBD2. The CDR3 has 17 amino acids. The germline CDR1 and CDR2 sequences are DFQATT and SNEGSKA (reference sequence). With V trimmed by 7 bases and J by 7 bases, 16 bases remained unmatched. CDR3 nucleotide sequence: TGCAGTGTTTTGGGACTAGCGGGATCGTTGGGTGTTAATGAGCAGTTCTTC. It specifies CSVLGLAGSLGVNEQFF.

The genes are TRBV4-1 and TRBJ2-7; possible D gene TRBD2, 6 bases. V shed 2 bases and J shed 4 bases, with 24 bases lying between them. Germline CDR1 is MGHRA and CDR2 is YSYEKL. There are 18 residues in the CDR3. The CDR3 sequence is CASSQRPTLGGNLYEQYV. The CDR3 DNA reads as TGCGCCAGCAGCCAACGACCAACCCTTGGCGGGAATCTATACGAGCAGTACGTC.

CDR3 bases: TGTGCCAGCAGTGGTAGGACGCTGAACAATGAGCAGTTCTTC. This sequence encodes CASSGRTLNNEQFF. This chain joins TRBV27 and TRBJ2-1; D is unclear. Germline V gene data show CDR1 as MNHEY and CDR2 as SMNVEV (reference sequence). The CDR3 length is 14 residues. The germline V and J ends were trimmed by 5 bases and 5 bases, with 13 bases remaining between them.

V is TRBV7-2 and J is TRBJ2-7; possible D gene TRBD1, 5 bases. The CDR3 runs 12 residues. Trimming cost V 4 bases and J 6 bases, with 10 bases left between them. CDR1 and CDR2 (germline): SGHTA, FQGNSA. The CDR3 bases are TGTGCCAGCAGCTGGCCAGGGCTCGAGCAGTACTTC. This encodes CASSWPGLEQYF.

This clonotype has a count of ten or more. This chain joins TRBV11-3 and TRBJ2-1, with 7 bases that match TRBD2. Germline lookup yields CDR1 SGHNT and CDR2 YENEEA. CDR3 length equals 16 residues. V was clipped by 5 bases and J by 9 bases; unmatched bases: 16. The CDR3 spells CASSLEGPGGGSEQFF. CDR3 bases: TGTGCCAGCAGCCTCGAGGGCCCGGGAGGCGGAAGTGAGCAGTTCTTC.

A few counts support this clonotype. The chain employs TRBV6-8 and TRBJ1-5; the D gene is possibly TRBD1 (6 bases). The V end was cut by 5 bases, the J end by 6 bases, with 14 bases between. CDR1 and CDR2 from the germline V gene are MNHGY and SAAAGT. CDR3 length: 14 amino acids. The CDR3, as DNA: TGTGCCAGCAGTCTACAGGGAGGAGGTCAGCCCCAGCATTTT. Residues: CASSLQGGGQPQHF.

The chain uses TRBV5-1 and TRBJ2-1; TRBD2 is a possible D gene (6 bases). Germline lookup yields CDR1 SGHRS and CDR2 YFSETQ. Trimming removed 4 bases from V and 8 bases from J, with 19 bases in between. CDR3 length: 15 residues. The chain's CDR3 is CASSQKPGGADEQFF. In nucleotides, the CDR3 is TGCGCCAGCAGCCAGAAACCTGGAGGGGCTGATGAGCAGTTCTTC.

The V gene is TRBV27, the J gene TRBJ2-5; D is possibly TRBD2 (5 bases). The germline CDR1 and CDR2 sequences are MNHEY and SMNVEV (reference sequence). This CDR3 has 14 amino acids. The ends were cut back, 2 bases at V and 7 bases at J, with 14 bases in the middle. The CDR3 DNA is TGTGCCAGCAGTTTAGGCCCAGCGGAGAGGACCCAGTACTTC. This gives the protein CASSLGPAERTQYF.

In its sample, this clonotype was seen a few times. V is TRBV27 and J is TRBJ1-5; D unresolved. V dropped 2 bases and J dropped 6 bases, with 5 bases sitting between them. Germline CDR1 MNHEY, CDR2 SMNVEV (reference sequence). The CDR3 is made up of 12 amino acids. The CDR3 DNA reads TGTGCCAGCAGTTTAAAGGGTCAGCCCCAGCATTTT. This sequence encodes CASSLKGQPQHF.

This sequence joins TRBV7-9 and TRBJ1-2, with D perhaps matching TRBD1 (6 bases). CDR1 SEHNR and CDR2 FQNEAQ come from the germline V gene (reference sequence). The V and J ends lost 5 bases and 0 bases respectively, with 10 bases between them. This CDR3 contains 14 residues. The CDR3 coding sequence is TGTGCCAGCAGCAAGACAGGCCCTAACTATGGCTACACCTTC. Translated: CASSKTGPNYGYTF.

The chain recombines TRBV6-2 or TRBV6-3 with TRBJ1-5, with 7 bases aligning to TRBD1. This CDR3 comprises 15 residues. J lost 3 bases, V lost 8 bases, and 10 bases had no gene match. Per the germline V gene, CDR1 is MNHEY and CDR2 is SVGEGT. CDR3 in amino acids: CASRKRGQNNQPQHF. DNA of the CDR3: TGTGCCAGCCGTAAGAGGGGACAGAACAATCAGCCCCAGCATTTT.

This clonotype was seen only a few times. V and J are TRBV7-2 and TRBJ2-3; D unclear. This CDR3 comprises 13 residues. Trimming took 5 bases from V and 6 from J, leaving 12 bases between them. The germline V gene has CDR1 SGHTA and CDR2 FQGNSA. CDR3 DNA: TGTGCCAGCAGCCGTAGAGGCGAGGATACGCAGTATTTT. Its protein product is CASSRRGEDTQYF.

The chain is built from TRBV29-1 and TRBJ2-1, with 8 bases matching TRBD2. There are 14 residues in the CDR3. Germline values: CDR1 SQVTM, CDR2 ANQGSEA. V shed 7 bases, J shed 3 bases, and the junction held 8 bases outside the gene matches. CDR3 nucleotide sequence: TGCAGCGCCGAGAGGCTAGCGGGCTACAATGAGCAGTTCTTC. Amino acid sequence: CSAERLAGYNEQFF.

The sample holds many counts of this clonotype. CDR3 DNA: TGTGCCAGCAGCTTAACGGGAAGGGGACACACTGAAGCTTTCTTT. Its protein is CASSLTGRGHTEAFF. The chain recombines TRBV7-2 with TRBJ1-1; perhaps TRBD1 as D (5 bases). The CDR3 contains 15 residues. Germline CDR1 is SGHTA and CDR2 is FQGNSA. Trimming shortened V by 2 bases and J by 3 bases, and 13 bases separated the two germline ends.

This chain connects TRBV29-1 to TRBJ2-5; the D is unclear. The CDR3 loop spans 13 amino acids. The ends were cut back, 2 bases at V and 0 bases at J, with 7 bases in the middle. CDR1 and CDR2 (germline): SQVTM, ANQGSEA. As DNA, the CDR3 is TGCAGCGTTGAACGGCATCACCAAGAGACCCAGTACTTC. Translating gives CSVERHHQETQYF.

This clonotype has ten or more counts. The V gene is TRBV7-2, the J gene TRBJ2-7; TRBD1 aligns across 7 bases. The germline V gene has CDR1 SGHTA and CDR2 FQGNSA. CDR3 length: 14 residues. V lost 5 bases to trimming and J lost 4 bases; unmatched junction nucleotides: 8. CDR3 nucleotide sequence: TGTGCCAGCAGCGAGGGACAGCGGCTGTACGAGCAGTACTTC. It codes for CASSEGQRLYEQYF.

This clonotype was picked up a small number of times. V gene TRBV20-1 combines with J gene TRBJ1-2; TRBD1 agrees at 11 bases. CDR1 and CDR2 (germline): DFQATT, SNEGSKA (reference sequence). V dropped 5 bases and J dropped 2; count of bases not matched to a gene: 1. The CDR3 runs 13 residues. The CDR3 region is CSAWDRGNYGYTF. In DNA form, the CDR3 reads TGCAGTGCTTGGGACAGGGGGAACTATGGCTACACCTTC.

The chain is built from TRBV2 and TRBJ2-5; maybe TRBD1 (5 bases). The CDR3 contains 12 residues. Germline lookup yields CDR1 SNHLY and CDR2 FYNNEI. The ends were cut back, 4 bases at V and 8 bases at J, with 11 bases in the middle. The CDR3 is CASSVGLYTQYF. In nucleotides, the CDR3 is TGTGCCAGCAGTGTGGGGCTCTATACCCAGTACTTC.

In its sample, this clonotype was seen many times. The rearrangement joins TRBV12-3 or TRBV12-4 to TRBJ1-1; tentative D call: TRBD1 (5 bases). The CDR3 length is 16 residues. Trimming left V 8 bases short and J 1 base short, with 20 bases between. CDR3 DNA sequence: TGTGCCAGCGACGGGCCGAATAGGGGATGGAACACTGAAGCTTTCTTT. This sequence encodes CASDGPNRGWNTEAFF.

A few counts support this clonotype. The chain employs TRBV29-1 and TRBJ2-1, with 9 bases aligning to TRBD2. CDR1 is SQVTM, CDR2 ANQGSEA, per germline. The J segment lost 0 bases and the V segment lost 7 bases, leaving 7 bases of the junction unmatched. The CDR3 has 15 residues. CDR3 loop: CSAVLAGRSYNEQFF. In DNA, the CDR3 is TGCAGCGCCGTACTAGCGGGCCGCTCCTACAATGAGCAGTTCTTC.

The chain carries TRBV30 and TRBJ2-7; 7 nucleotides align to TRBD1. Germline values: CDR1 GTSNPN, CDR2 SVGIG (reference sequence). CDR3 length: 14 residues. V gave up 4 bases and J gave up 3 bases; unmatched junction bases: 9. The CDR3 bases are TGTGCCTGGAATTACAGGGGAACCTTCTACGAGCAGTACTTC. Its protein product is CAWNYRGTFYEQYF.

This clonotype was recorded many times. V gene TRBV7-6 combines with J gene TRBJ2-1; weak D call: TRBD1 (6 bases). Trimming stripped 1 base from V and 2 bases from J, with 12 bases between. CDR3 size: 16 residues. Germline-derived CDR1 and CDR2 are SGHVS and FNYEAQ. CDR3 residues: CASSLVGRGPYNEQFF. The CDR3 coding sequence is TGTGCCAGCAGCTTAGTCGGCAGGGGTCCCTACAATGAGCAGTTCTTC.

This clonotype turned up a few times. The chain links TRBV7-3 to TRBJ2-2, with D perhaps matching TRBD1 (5 bases). The CDR3 has 14 amino acids. V was pared by 1 base and J by 4 bases, with 7 bases between. CDR1 and CDR2 from the germline V gene are SGHTA and FQGTGA. CDR3 in amino acids: CASSLSQGTGELFF. CDR3 sequence (DNA): TGTGCCAGCAGCTTAAGTCAGGGCACCGGGGAGCTGTTTTTT.

This clonotype has just a few counts. V and J are TRBV19 and TRBJ1-1; D perhaps matches TRBD1 (5 bases). Trimming took off 2 bases at V and 2 bases at J, with 6 bases between the two ends. Germline assignment: CDR1 LNHDA and CDR2 SQIVND (reference sequence). The CDR3 has 13 residues. The CDR3 protein is CASSIWTNTEAFF. The CDR3 region has the DNA TGTGCCAGTAGTATATGGACAAACACTGAAGCTTTCTTT. The entire variable domain, with the rest obtained from reference TRBV19 and TRBJ1-1, is as follows: DGGITQSPKYLFRKEGQNVTLSCEQNLNHDAMYWYRQDPGQGLRLIYYSQIVNDFQKGDIAEGYSVSREKKESFPLTVTSAQKNPTAFYLCASSIWTNTEAFFGQGTRLTVV.

This chain connects TRBV19 to TRBJ1-2; 7 positions agree with TRBD1. J was trimmed by 3 bases and V by 5 bases; bases with no gene match: 3. Germline CDR1 and CDR2: LNHDA and SQIVND (reference sequence). The CDR3 is 13 residues long. CDR3 in amino acids: CASSRTGYYGYTF. CDR3 coding DNA: TGTGCCAGTAGTCGGACAGGCTACTATGGCTACACCTTC.

This clonotype was counted at least ten times. The chain links TRBV7-9 to TRBJ2-1, with no clear D. Looked up from germline, CDR1 is SEHNR and CDR2 is FQNEAQ (reference sequence). With 8 bases removed from V and 5 bases from J, the gap between germline ends came to 10 bases. CDR3 size: 12 residues. The CDR3 protein is CASGNSDNEQFF. CDR3 sequence (DNA): TGTGCCAGCGGGAATTCGGACAATGAGCAGTTCTTC.

This clonotype was seen a handful of times. The V call is TRBV6-2 or TRBV6-3, the J call TRBJ2-7, with D perhaps TRBD1 (6 bases). This CDR3 spans 12 amino acids. With 4 bases removed from V and 7 bases from J, the gap between germline ends came to 11 bases. CDR1 and CDR2 from the germline V gene are MNHEY and SVGEGT. For the CDR3, the DNA is TGTGCCAGCAGTTCAACAGGGCAGGAGCAGTACGTC. Translation gives CASSSTGQEQYV.